Given below is one T cell receptor beta chain in context. Its antigen is as yet unknown. This sample is drawn from a study of shared clonotypes between healthy human individuals. Across the whole study: Aged 18 to 49, the donors were two women and a few men. Study findings and constraints: Researchers sampled only blood; tissue repertoires likely differ.

Germline V gives CDR1 SQVTM, CDR2 ANQGSEA. The CDR3 spans 14 residues. Trimming removed 2 bases from V and 7 bases from J; junction bases left unmatched: 7. The genomic DNA of each subset was split evenly across several immunoSEQ plates. Generated by immunoSEQ multiplex PCR, the TCRdb table keeps only in-frame clones and is missing some. The sample carries about 480,000 clones, over 75% recorded once. The specimen sequenced was PBMCs. The TCR originated in a woman aged 40 to 50 in good health. Some clones in this sample may be carry-over from other donors' samples. The V gene is TRBV29-1, the J gene TRBJ2-1, with 8 bases matching TRBD2. The CDR3 DNA follows: TGCAGCGTTGAACAGAGACTAGCGCTTAATGAGCAGTTCTTC. Protein product: CSVEQRLALNEQFF.